Below are 32 T cell receptor beta chains sequenced from a single sample in a study of CD8 T cells in Susac syndrome. Roughly 0.45 to 1 ug RNA was reverse transcribed with random hexamers. TCRdb independently ran MiXCR on the immunoSEQ multiplex PCR reads; one entry per CDR3 protein. The table shows some 100,000 distinct CDR3 sequences, with about 96% occurring only once. Sequenced input: CD4+ T cells from PBMCs. The source of these receptors is a human donor in good health.

V gene TRBV5-6 combines with J gene TRBJ1-6; D is possibly TRBD1 (6 bases). CDR1 is SGHDT and CDR2 is YYEEEE in the germline V gene. With 7 bases removed from V and 14 bases from J, the gap between germline ends came to 16 bases. CDR3 size: 12 residues. For the CDR3, the DNA is TGTGCCAGCTCCCGGACAGCTCGCACCCTCCACTTT. It codes for CASSRTARTLHF.

This clonotype came up once. The J gene is TRBJ2-2, the V gene TRBV5-1; D is perhaps TRBD1 (5 bases). The V gene lost 5 bases and the J gene lost 6 bases, with 14 bases spanning the gap. Germline V gives CDR1 SGHRS, CDR2 YFSETQ. CDR3 size: 14 residues. The CDR3 DNA reads TGCGCCAGCAGGTATCAGGGAAGTGCCGGGGAGCTGTTTTTT. Translated, it gives CASRYQGSAGELFF.

This rearrangement joins TRBV29-1 to TRBJ2-5, with 10 nucleotides matching TRBD1. Germline-derived CDR1 and CDR2 are SQVTM and ANQGSEA. After removal of 2 bases from V and 5 bases from J, the junction contained 2 bases not matched to a gene. The CDR3 spans 13 residues. CDR3 nucleotide sequence: TGCAGCGTTGAACAGGACAGGGGGGAGACCCAGTACTTC. This encodes CSVEQDRGETQYF. The variable domain in full, completed from reference TRBV29-1 and TRBJ2-5, reads SAVISQKPSRDICQRGTSLTIQCQVDSQVTMMFWYRQQPGQSLTLIATANQGSEATYESGFVIDKFPISRPNLTFSTLTVSNMSPEDSSIYLCSVEQDRGETQYFGPGTRLLVL.

This chain connects TRBV29-1 to TRBJ2-7, with 10 bases identical to TRBD1. Germline V lookup: CDR1 SQVTM, CDR2 ANQGSEA. This CDR3 region has 15 residues. V lost 6 bases and J lost 4; bases outside the gene matches: 12. CDR3 DNA sequence: TGCAGCGTGACGCGGCCTGGACAGGGGGAATACGAGCAGTACTTC. Translated: CSVTRPGQGEYEQYF.

The gene calls are TRBV9 and TRBJ2-1; no reliable D call. Trimming shortened V by 4 bases and J by 6 bases, and 20 bases separated the two germline ends. Germline V lookup: CDR1 SGDLS, CDR2 YYNGEE. The CDR3 has 16 amino acids. The CDR3 loop is CASSPLRPLSANEQFF. The CDR3 DNA reads TGTGCCAGCAGCCCCCTGCGGCCACTCTCGGCCAATGAGCAGTTCTTC.

The rearrangement uses TRBV27 and TRBJ2-2; D possibly corresponds to TRBD1 (5 bases). The length of the CDR3 is 15 residues. Trimming took 3 bases from V and 0 from J, leaving 8 bases between them. Per the germline V gene, CDR1 is MNHEY and CDR2 is SMNVEV (reference sequence). The CDR3 loop is CASSFDRPNTGELFF. DNA for the CDR3: TGTGCCAGCAGTTTCGACAGACCGAACACCGGGGAGCTGTTTTTT.

The chain couples TRBV14 to TRBJ2-3; TRBD2 agrees at 8 bases. V lost 4 bases to trimming and J lost 1 base; unmatched junction nucleotides: 7. The CDR3 is 16 residues long. Germline CDR1 and CDR2: SGHDN and FVKESK. CDR3 sequence (DNA): TGTGCCAGCAGCCCCGGTCGGCGGGGGGGCACAGATACGCAGTATTTT. Translating it yields CASSPGRRGGTDTQYF.

This clonotype was seen once. At one of its ends the junction is not consistent with the germline gene, which may arise from a read error. The chain links TRBV29-1 to TRBJ2-5; the match to TRBD1 covers 7 bases. Germline loops: CDR1 SQVTM, CDR2 ANQGSEA. This CDR3 comprises 13 residues. The CDR3 sequence: CSGRTGAGEAQYF. CDR3 sequence (DNA): TGCAGCGGTCGTACAGGGGCTGGAGAGGCCCAGTACTTC.

This chain joins TRBV7-9 and TRBJ1-2; TRBD1 agrees at 9 bases. With V trimmed by 5 bases and J by 4 bases, 5 bases remained unmatched. Germline CDR1 reads SEHNR; CDR2 reads FQNEAQ (reference sequence). The CDR3 spans 14 residues. The CDR3 sequence is CASSTRDRAYGYTF. CDR3 coding DNA: TGTGCCAGCAGCACCCGGGACAGGGCCTATGGCTACACCTTC.

This sequence joins TRBV20-1 and TRBJ1-6, with D perhaps matching TRBD1 (5 bases). The CDR3 covers 13 residues. Germline V lookup: CDR1 DFQATT, CDR2 SNEGSKA (reference sequence). The germline V and J ends were trimmed by 5 bases and 7 bases, with 12 bases remaining between them. The CDR3 nucleotides read TGCAGTGCTCCAGGACAAACCAATTCACCCCTCCACTTT. Its protein is CSAPGQTNSPLHF.

This clonotype appeared a single time. The gene calls are TRBV6-1 and TRBJ2-7; a possible D gene is TRBD2 (6 bases). The CDR3 runs to 12 residues. The V gene's germline CDR1 is MNHNS and CDR2 SASEGT. V was pared by 6 bases and J by 7 bases, with 13 bases between. The CDR3 loop is CASSIIAGEQYF. The CDR3 bases are TGTGCCAGCAGCATTATTGCGGGGGAGCAGTACTTC.

The gene calls are TRBV3-1 and TRBJ1-4; TRBD1 is a possible D gene (6 bases). This CDR3 contains 13 residues. Germline values: CDR1 LGHDT, CDR2 YNNKEL (reference sequence). With 6 bases removed from V and 7 bases from J, the gap between germline ends came to 12 bases. The CDR3 DNA sequence: TGTGCCAGCAGGCCACAGGGTTTTGAAAAACTGTTTTTT. Translated: CASRPQGFEKLFF.

The rearrangement joins TRBV28 to TRBJ2-1, with unresolved D. V lost 4 bases to trimming and J lost 4 bases, with 11 bases between them. The CDR3 loop spans 14 amino acids. CDR1 is MDHEN and CDR2 is SYDVKM in the germline V gene. CDR3 sequence: CASSSPIGYNEQFF. In nucleotides, the CDR3 is TGTGCCAGCAGTTCTCCTATAGGGTACAATGAGCAGTTCTTC.

The rearrangement uses TRBV4-1 and TRBJ2-1; D is undetermined. Trimming cost V 6 bases and J 0 bases, with 12 bases left between them. The CDR3 totals 15 residues. CDR1 and CDR2 from the germline V gene are MGHRA and YSYEKL. The CDR3 DNA reads as TGCGCCAGCAGATTAAGCCCCGGCTCCTACAATGAGCAGTTCTTC. It codes for CASRLSPGSYNEQFF.

This chain joins TRBV3-1 and TRBJ2-2, with no clear D. Germline V gene sequence: CDR1 LGHDT, CDR2 YNNKEL (reference sequence). This CDR3 spans 13 amino acids. V was shortened by 3 bases and J by 6 bases, with 8 bases between the two germline ends. This CDR3 is CASSHGQPGELFF. CDR3 nucleotides: TGTGCCAGCAGCCACGGTCAACCCGGGGAGCTGTTTTTT.

The chain employs TRBV6-5 and TRBJ2-5; maybe TRBD1 (5 bases). In germline, CDR1 is MNHEY, CDR2 SVGAGI. CDR3 length: 14 amino acids. Trimming took off 6 bases at V and 2 bases at J, with 13 bases between the two ends. CDR3 bases: TGTGCCAGCAGGATGACAGTGGTTCAAGAGACCCAGTACTTC. The encoded protein is CASRMTVVQETQYF.

The V call is TRBV7-2, the J call TRBJ2-7; 11 bases map to TRBD2. CDR3 size: 15 residues. Trimming cost V 3 bases and J 6 bases; bases outside gene matches: 7. Germline V gene data show CDR1 as SGHTA and CDR2 as FQGNSA. The CDR3 region is CASSFTSGGAGEQYF. In nucleotides, the CDR3 is TGTGCCAGCAGCTTCACTAGCGGGGGAGCGGGCGAGCAGTACTTC.

The CDR3 sequence is CASSLAFLEGANVLTF. CDR3 sequence (DNA): TGTGCCAGCAGCTTAGCGTTTTTAGAAGGGGCCAACGTCCTGACTTTC. The chain couples TRBV7-9 to TRBJ2-6, with D unresolved. CDR1 and CDR2 from the germline V gene are SEHNR and FQNEAQ (reference sequence). The V end lost 0 bases, the J end lost 4 bases, and 10 bases lay between the germline ends. This CDR3 has 16 amino acids.

The genes are TRBV5-4 and TRBJ2-2; 9 positions match TRBD1. Germline CDR1 is SGHNT and CDR2 is YYREEE (reference sequence). Losses at the gene ends were 0 bases for V and 8 bases for J; bases not matched to a gene: 8. The CDR3 contains 16 residues. Here the CDR3 DNA reads TGTGCCAGCAGCTTGGGAGCGACAGGGGGGTCGGGGGAGCTGTTTTTT. Translation gives CASSLGATGGSGELFF.

The V gene is TRBV30, the J gene TRBJ2-3; TRBD2 matches at 9 bases. This CDR3 comprises 14 residues. After removal of 0 bases from V and 6 bases from J, the junction contained 4 bases not matched to a gene. Germline loops: CDR1 GTSNPN, CDR2 SVGIG (reference sequence). CDR3 protein: CAWSVRGGADTQYF. The CDR3 coding sequence is TGTGCCTGGAGTGTACGCGGGGGGGCTGATACGCAGTATTTT.

V usage is TRBV9 and J usage is TRBJ1-4; 7 nucleotides align to TRBD1. Looked up from germline, CDR1 is SGDLS and CDR2 is YYNGEE. V lost 6 bases and J lost 3; bases outside the gene matches: 11. CDR3 size: 16 residues. CDR3 nucleotide sequence: TGTGCCAGCATCCACCGGAGGGGGCTGGCTAATGAAAAACTGTTTTTT. It specifies CASIHRRGLANEKLFF.

This sequence joins TRBV29-1 and TRBJ2-1; 11 bases match TRBD2. The CDR3 consists of 13 residues. Trimming at V came to 6 bases and at J to 9 bases, leaving 7 bases not matched to a gene. The germline CDR1 and CDR2 sequences are SQVTM and ANQGSEA. CDR3 region: CSVGTSGVGEQFF. CDR3 DNA sequence: TGCAGCGTCGGGACTAGCGGTGTCGGTGAGCAGTTCTTC.

The J gene is TRBJ2-5, the V gene TRBV3-1; 14 bases are shared with TRBD2. V shed 4 bases, J shed 3 bases, and the junction held 4 bases outside the gene matches. The CDR3 has 16 residues. CDR1 is LGHDT, CDR2 YNNKEL, per germline (reference sequence). This CDR3 is CASSRLGLAGEETQYF. The CDR3 nucleotides read TGTGCCAGCAGCCGGCTGGGACTAGCGGGGGAAGAGACCCAGTACTTC.

For the CDR3, the DNA is TGTGCCAGCAGCTTAGGGGGACTAGCGGGAGACAGTGAGCAGTTCTTC. Its protein product is CASSLGGLAGDSEQFF. The V gene is TRBV5-4, the J gene TRBJ2-1; 14 bases map to TRBD2. Per germline, CDR1 SGHNT and CDR2 YYREEE (reference sequence). The junction had 7 bases not matched to a gene; V was cut back by 2 bases and J by 9 bases. The CDR3 extends over 16 amino acids.

J is TRBJ2-7 and V is TRBV7-2, with a tentative D call TRBD1 (6 bases). Germline V gene lookup returns CDR1 SGHTA and CDR2 FQGNSA. CDR3 length: 15 residues. V was trimmed by 2 bases and J by 0 bases, leaving 11 bases between them. This chain's CDR3 is CASSLSGQSSYEQYF. The CDR3 DNA is TGTGCCAGCAGCTTAAGCGGACAGAGCTCCTACGAGCAGTACTTC.

V and J are TRBV6-5 and TRBJ2-7; tentative D call: TRBD1 (6 bases). CDR3 size: 13 residues. Trimming removed 4 bases at V and 1 base at J, with 8 bases between. The germline CDR1 and CDR2 sequences are MNHEY and SVGAGI. CDR3 nucleotide sequence: TGTGCCAGCAGTTTTACAGGGTCCTACGAGCAGTACTTC. It encodes CASSFTGSYEQYF.

This sequence joins TRBV20-1 and TRBJ2-7; TRBD1 might be the D (6 bases). Germline loops: CDR1 DFQATT, CDR2 SNEGSKA (reference sequence). Trimming removed 8 bases at V and 0 bases at J, with 11 bases between. The CDR3 is made up of 12 amino acids. The CDR3 DNA follows: TGCAGTTGGGACAACCACTCCTACGAGCAGTACTTC. Translated: CSWDNHSYEQYF.

The gene calls are TRBV20-1 and TRBJ2-1; 10 bases line up with TRBD2. J lost 6 bases, V lost 5 bases, and 7 bases had no gene match. CDR1 and CDR2 from the germline V gene are DFQATT and SNEGSKA (reference sequence). The CDR3 contains 14 residues. The CDR3 loop is CSARPSGRANEQFF. The CDR3, as DNA: TGCAGTGCTCGACCCAGCGGGAGGGCCAATGAGCAGTTCTTC.

The J gene is TRBJ2-3, the V gene TRBV29-1; D gene uncertain. The length of the CDR3 is 14 residues. Trimming took 4 bases from V and 0 from J, leaving 11 bases between them. Germline assignment: CDR1 SQVTM and CDR2 ANQGSEA. The CDR3 spells CSVGVGSSTDTQYF. The CDR3 bases are TGCAGCGTTGGCGTTGGCAGCAGCACAGATACGCAGTATTTT.

The chain recombines TRBV29-1 with TRBJ1-5; D is ambiguous. V was shortened by 0 bases and J by 6 bases, with 9 bases between the two germline ends. This CDR3 spans 13 amino acids. Germline V CDR1 and CDR2: SQVTM, ANQGSEA. In DNA form, the CDR3 reads TGCAGCGTTGAAGAGCTGCGGGGTCAGCCCCAGCATTTT. It yields the protein CSVEELRGQPQHF. Full variable domain (rest looked up from reference TRBV29-1 and TRBJ1-5): SAVISQKPSRDICQRGTSLTIQCQVDSQVTMMFWYRQQPGQSLTLIATANQGSEATYESGFVIDKFPISRPNLTFSTLTVSNMSPEDSSIYLCSVEELRGQPQHFGDGTRLSIL.

The chain employs TRBV3-1 and TRBJ2-3; the D gene is possibly TRBD2 (7 bases). V lost 4 bases and J lost 4, with 15 bases in between. The CDR3 runs to 15 residues. Germline V gives CDR1 LGHDT, CDR2 YNNKEL (reference sequence). CDR3: CASSRDGGLSDTQYF. CDR3 in DNA: TGTGCCAGCAGCCGAGACGGGGGGCTCTCAGATACGCAGTATTTT.

The V call is TRBV6-5, the J call TRBJ1-1, with 8 bases lining up with TRBD1. Trimming cost V 6 bases and J 0 bases; bases outside gene matches: 3. CDR1 and CDR2 (germline): MNHEY, SVGAGI. The CDR3 extends over 14 amino acids. In DNA, the CDR3 is TGTGCCAGCAGAGCAGGGGGCCTGAACACTGAAGCTTTCTTT. Protein: CASRAGGLNTEAFF.